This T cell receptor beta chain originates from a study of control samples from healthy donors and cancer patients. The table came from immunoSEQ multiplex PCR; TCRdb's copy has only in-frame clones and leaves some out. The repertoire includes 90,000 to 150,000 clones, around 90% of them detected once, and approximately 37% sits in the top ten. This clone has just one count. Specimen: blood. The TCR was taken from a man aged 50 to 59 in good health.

The CDR3 sequence: CASSLAVAGGPPYNEQFF. The CDR3 DNA is TGTGCCAGCAGCTTAGCAGTAGCGGGGGGGCCGCCCTACAATGAGCAGTTCTTC. The V and J genes are TRBV7-8 and TRBJ2-1, with 11 bases fitting TRBD2. The CDR3 is 18 amino acids. V dropped 0 bases and J dropped 2; count of bases not matched to a gene: 6. Germline V gene sequence: CDR1 SGHVS, CDR2 FQNEAQ.